The source of this TCR beta chain is a study of patients and donors after allogeneic stem cell transplantation. TCRdb analysed the RT-PCR reads with MiXCR anew, one entry per CDR3 protein. The sample consists of approximately 410,000 distinct CDR3 sequences, 16% of them appearing once. This clonotype was seen only a few times. V dropped 3 bases and J dropped 6 bases, with 11 bases sitting between them. The CDR3 spans 13 residues. Material for sequencing was blood, either unsorted or a sorted T cell fraction (not recorded which). The chain links TRBV12-3 or TRBV12-4 to TRBJ1-1; tentative D call: TRBD1 (5 bases). The TCR originated in a human donor who was either an allogeneic HSCT recipient or a stem cell or donor lymphocyte infusion donor (not recorded which). It is not recorded whose cells these are; they may come from a transplant donor. In DNA form, the CDR3 reads TGTGCCAGCAGTTTGATGGGGCAACCTGAAGCTTTCTTT. Residues: CASSLMGQPEAFF.